The 18 T cell receptor beta chains listed next were all sequenced from one sample in a study of T cells in localized non-small cell lung cancer. The repertoire was sequenced with immunoSEQ multiplex PCR; TCRdb's copy has only in-frame clones and lacks some. The sample contains about 16,000 clones, roughly 90% of which appear only once. The specimen comprised peripheral blood mononuclear cells, sampled before any cancer treatment. The receptor source for this set is a woman aged 35-70 years with stage III lung adenocarcinoma.

The rearrangement links TRBV5-6 to TRBJ1-1, with 7 bases matching TRBD1. The trim removed 2 bases at V and 0 bases at J, leaving 4 bases unmatched. In germline, CDR1 is SGHDT, CDR2 YYEEEE. The CDR3 has 15 amino acids. Here the CDR3 DNA reads TGTGCCAGCAGCTTAGCAGGGGGGATGAACACTGAAGCTTTCTTT. It yields the protein CASSLAGGMNTEAFF.

The chain links TRBV19 to TRBJ2-1; TRBD2 might be the D (6 bases). The CDR3 has 11 residues. Germline V CDR1 and CDR2: LNHDA, SQIVND (reference sequence). Trimming removed 7 bases at V and 7 bases at J, with 8 bases between. CDR3 DNA sequence: TGTGCCAGTACCCTAGCGAATGAGCAGTTCTTC. This sequence encodes CASTLANEQFF.

The CDR3 nucleotides are TGTGCCACCAGCCGAGTCGGCTCCACAGATACGCAGTATTTT. This encodes CATSRVGSTDTQYF. The chain couples TRBV15 to TRBJ2-3; D is ambiguous. The CDR3 covers 14 residues. V shed 5 bases and J shed 2 bases, with 11 bases lying between them. Germline V CDR1 and CDR2: LNHNV, YYDKDF (reference sequence).

The table lists this clone with a count of one. The chain recombines TRBV5-1 with TRBJ2-3; 10 nucleotides agree with TRBD1. V shed 4 bases, J shed 5 bases, and the junction held 7 bases outside the gene matches. This CDR3 spans 15 amino acids. Germline V gene lookup returns CDR1 SGHRS and CDR2 YFSETQ. The CDR3 reads CASSTTRTGGDTQYF. CDR3 nucleotide sequence: TGCGCCAGCAGCACCACCAGGACAGGGGGAGATACGCAGTATTTT.

The rearrangement joins TRBV6-5 to TRBJ1-5, with 7 bases lining up with TRBD1. The CDR3 is made up of 15 amino acids. Germline trimming cut 6 bases from V and 7 bases from J; bases unmatched to any gene: 12. The germline V gene has CDR1 MNHEY and CDR2 SVGAGI. This chain's CDR3 is CASRSGKTGSQPQHF. In DNA, the CDR3 is TGTGCCAGCAGATCTGGGAAGACAGGGTCACAGCCCCAGCATTTT.

The chain employs TRBV10-1 and TRBJ1-1; 8 positions match TRBD1. The CDR3 length is 17 residues. Germline V lookup: CDR1 WNHNN, CDR2 SYGVQD (reference sequence). Losses at the gene ends were 3 bases for V and 5 bases for J; bases not matched to a gene: 14. The CDR3 DNA is TGCGCCAGCAGTGAAAAAGGACAGGGCCCTGAAAGGACTGAAGCTTTCTTT. Translating gives CASSEKGQGPERTEAFF.

The genes are TRBV18 and TRBJ1-1; maybe TRBD1 (5 bases). V was trimmed by 1 base and J by 1 base, leaving 10 bases between them. CDR3 size: 15 residues. CDR1 KGHSH and CDR2 LQKENI come from the germline V gene. DNA of the CDR3: TGTGCCAGCTCACCACGAAGGGACCAGAACACTGAAGCTTTCTTT. The encoded protein is CASSPRRDQNTEAFF.

This chain links TRBV14 with TRBJ1-6, with a tentative D call TRBD1 (5 bases). CDR3 length: 14 residues. V was pared by 0 bases and J by 6 bases, with 6 bases between. Per the germline V gene, CDR1 is SGHDN and CDR2 is FVKESK. CDR3 protein: CASSQDRGNSPLHF. CDR3 bases: TGTGCCAGCAGCCAAGATAGGGGTAATTCACCCCTCCACTTT.

This clone appeared a single time. This chain links TRBV19 with TRBJ1-3; no clear D. Germline lookup yields CDR1 LNHDA and CDR2 SQIVND (reference sequence). There are 15 residues in the CDR3. The ends were cut back, 10 bases at V and 0 bases at J, with 16 bases in the middle. The CDR3 protein is CATHREGRSGNTIYF. In DNA, the CDR3 is TGTGCCACCCATCGGGAAGGTCGCTCTGGAAACACCATATATTTT.

The chain uses TRBV28 and TRBJ1-4; the D is unclear. There are 14 residues in the CDR3. Germline CDR1 is MDHEN and CDR2 is SYDVKM. V lost 1 base to trimming and J lost 7 bases, with 10 bases between them. The CDR3 sequence: CASSLSGLGEKLFF. CDR3 nucleotides: TGTGCCAGCAGTTTATCCGGACTCGGTGAAAAACTGTTTTTT.

The chain employs TRBV15 and TRBJ1-2; 7 bases match TRBD1. Trimming at V came to 0 bases and at J to 4 bases, leaving 14 bases not matched to a gene. The germline gives CDR1 LNHNV, CDR2 YYDKDF (reference sequence). The CDR3 totals 18 residues. The CDR3 nucleotides are TGTGCCACCAGCAGAGATGGAGTACTCAAACAGGGGACCTATGGCTACACCTTC. This translates into CATSRDGVLKQGTYGYTF.

This clone was counted a single time. J is TRBJ2-7 and V is TRBV2; D possibly uses TRBD1 or TRBD2 (6 bases each). Trimming took 8 bases from V and 1 from J, leaving 15 bases between them. The germline gives CDR1 SNHLY, CDR2 FYNNEI. The CDR3 length is 14 residues. As DNA, the CDR3 is TGTGCCAGCGGACTACAGGGTATTTCCTACGAGCAGTACTTC. Its translation is CASGLQGISYEQYF.

V and J are TRBV7-6 and TRBJ2-7, with a possible D match to TRBD1 (6 bases). This CDR3 has 15 residues. Germline CDR1 is SGHVS and CDR2 is FNYEAQ. V was pared by 4 bases and J by 2 bases, with 15 bases between. CDR3: CASSSTPGTTYEQYF. DNA for the CDR3: TGTGCCAGCAGCTCTACTCCGGGGACAACCTACGAGCAGTACTTC.

The chain recombines TRBV7-9 with TRBJ1-1; D remains ambiguous. Deletions cut 3 bases from V and 11 bases from J, with 16 bases between. This CDR3 is 13 amino acids long. Per germline, CDR1 SEHNR and CDR2 FQNEAQ (reference sequence). CDR3 residues: CASSFLDGGWAFF. The CDR3 DNA reads TGTGCCAGCAGCTTTTTGGACGGCGGATGGGCTTTCTTT.

The chain links TRBV7-6 to TRBJ2-2, with 9 bases fitting TRBD1. The CDR3 extends over 16 amino acids. Germline-derived CDR1 and CDR2 are SGHVS and FNYEAQ. The J segment lost 6 bases and the V segment lost 1 base, leaving 6 bases of the junction unmatched. CDR3 residues: CASSLGGQGTPGELFF. The CDR3 DNA reads as TGTGCCAGCAGCTTAGGAGGACAGGGGACGCCCGGGGAGCTGTTTTTT.

The genes are TRBV18 and TRBJ2-5; 7 nucleotides align to TRBD1. Germline CDR1 and CDR2: KGHSH and LQKENI. This CDR3 comprises 15 residues. After removal of 6 bases from V and 2 bases from J, the junction contained 9 bases not matched to a gene. The CDR3 sequence: CASSRDSLYQETQYF. The DNA of the CDR3 is TGTGCCAGCTCCCGGGACAGTTTATATCAAGAGACCCAGTACTTC.

This rearrangement joins TRBV6-1 to TRBJ2-2, with D perhaps matching TRBD1 (5 bases). CDR3 length: 15 amino acids. The V and J ends lost 10 bases and 5 bases respectively, with 20 bases between them. In germline, CDR1 is MNHNS, CDR2 SASEGT. The CDR3: CATPLGAAPTGELFF. CDR3 sequence (DNA): TGTGCCACCCCCCTTGGGGCAGCACCAACCGGGGAGCTGTTTTTT.

The chain has TRBV11-3 and TRBJ1-1; D is undetermined. Deletions cut 3 bases from V and 4 bases from J, with 12 bases between. The CDR3 sequence is 14 residues long. Germline V gene lookup returns CDR1 SGHNT and CDR2 YENEEA. As DNA, the CDR3 is TGTGCCAGCAGCTTCCAGTCCATCCCCACTGAAGCTTTCTTT. It yields the protein CASSFQSIPTEAFF.